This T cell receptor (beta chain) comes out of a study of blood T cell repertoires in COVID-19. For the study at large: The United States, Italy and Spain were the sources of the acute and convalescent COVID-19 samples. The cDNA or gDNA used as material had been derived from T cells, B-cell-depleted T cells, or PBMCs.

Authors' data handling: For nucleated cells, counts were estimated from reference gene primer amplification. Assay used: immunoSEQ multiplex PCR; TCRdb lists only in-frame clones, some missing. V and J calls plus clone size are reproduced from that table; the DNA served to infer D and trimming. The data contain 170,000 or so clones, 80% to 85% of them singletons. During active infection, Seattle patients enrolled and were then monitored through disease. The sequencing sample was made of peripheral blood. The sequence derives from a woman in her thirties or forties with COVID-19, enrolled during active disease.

DNA for the CDR3: TGTGCCAGCAGCCCGAGGCCCGGACTAGCGGATACCTACGAGCAGTACTTC. This gives the protein CASSPRPGLADTYEQYF. This chain connects TRBV4-2 to TRBJ2-7; 10 bases align to TRBD2. The V gene end was trimmed by 4 bases and the J gene end by 2 bases; junction bases not matched to a gene: 11. There are 17 residues in the CDR3. CDR1 is LGHNA, CDR2 YNFKEQ, per germline.